This TCR beta chain was recovered during a study of cytomegalovirus exposure and HLA in healthy donors. This clone was observed a single time. Its antigen is unidentified. The germline V gene encodes CDR1 MNHNY and CDR2 SVGAGI (reference sequence). The CDR3 covers 15 residues. V was shortened by 6 bases and J by 2 bases, with 15 bases between the two germline ends. The study's findings and limits: Sequencing likely caused a cluster of highly shared sequence variants. Earlier results showed most TCR beta V segments being productive about 90% or about 30% of the time.

Primers included in the PCR were 60 Vbeta and 13 Jbeta primers. Measured with immunoSEQ multiplex PCR; TCRdb has only the in-frame clones, and not every one. The sample has some 110,000 clones, around 77% seen once. The receptor comes from a woman between 35 and 50 years old in good health and CMV-seropositive. The genes are TRBV6-6 and TRBJ2-3, with a weak D call TRBD1 (6 bases). The sequenced sample was PBMCs. The CDR3 sequence is CASSLRDISTDTQYF. DNA for the CDR3: TGTGCCAGCAGCCTCCGGGACATATCCACAGATACGCAGTATTTT.